This T cell receptor beta chain is drawn from a study of blood T cell repertoires in COVID-19. Study summary: Samples taken during acute and convalescent COVID-19 were collected in the United States, Italy and Spain. The analysed material was cDNA or gDNA that came from T cells, B-cell-depleted T cells, or PBMCs.

Those enrolled in Seattle joined during active infection and were followed longitudinally afterward. In the source study's methods: Estimated nucleated cell counts came from reference gene primer amplification. Generated by immunoSEQ multiplex PCR, the TCRdb table keeps only in-frame clones and is missing some. V, J and clone size reflect that table, while D and trimming were determined from the DNA. The sample holds fewer than 450,000 clones, 88% seen once. The V gene's germline CDR1 is SGHDT and CDR2 YYEEEE. Trimming removed 3 bases from V and 6 bases from J; junction bases left unmatched: 5. The CDR3 covers 14 residues.

The clonotype was recovered from a woman in her 70s with COVID-19, enrolled during active disease. The rearrangement joins TRBV5-6 to TRBJ2-2, with TRBD1 identical over 7 bases. The sample was peripheral blood. The CDR3 nucleotides are TGTGCCAGCAGCTCGGTAGGGGGCGCCGGGGAGCTGTTTTTT. It translates to CASSSVGGAGELFF. Full variable domain (remainder filled in from reference TRBV5-6 and TRBJ2-2): DAGVTQSPTHLIKTRGQQVTLRCSPKSGHDTVSWYQQALGQGPQFIFQYYEEEERQRGNFPDRFSGHQFPNYSSELNVNALLLGDSALYLCASSSVGGAGELFFGEGSRLTVL.